The next 10 T cell receptor beta chains were all read from a single sample in a study of CD8 T cells in ankylosing spondylitis. Antigens of these TCRs are unknown. Using its own MiXCR run on the 5' RACE reads, TCRdb lists one record per CDR3 protein. The table includes around 480,000 distinct CDR3 sequences, roughly 17% detected once. Whole-study results and caveats: A TCR beta motif of eight or nine highly homologous variants seemed to mark ankylosing spondylitis blood.

The sample was blood, either unsorted or a sorted T cell fraction (not recorded which). Receptors were obtained from a male donor with ankylosing spondylitis.

This chain joins TRBV3-1 and TRBJ2-5, with D unresolved. The CDR3 runs 13 residues. Trimming cost V 4 bases and J 5 bases, with 11 bases left between them. Germline V gives CDR1 LGHDT, CDR2 YNNKEL (reference sequence). CDR3 sequence reads: CASSRTPRETQYF. In DNA form, the CDR3 reads TGTGCCAGCAGCCGGACCCCGCGGGAGACCCAGTACTTC.

The chain employs TRBV6-2 or TRBV6-3 and TRBJ1-5; 9 bases fit TRBD1. Germline trimming cut 3 bases from V and 0 bases from J; bases unmatched to any gene: 12. This CDR3 has 19 amino acids. CDR1 MNHEY and CDR2 SVGEGT come from the germline V gene. This CDR3 is CASSYRSNRDRDSNQPQHF. CDR3 nucleotides: TGTGCCAGCAGTTATAGGAGTAACCGGGACAGGGATAGCAATCAGCCCCAGCATTTT.

This sequence joins TRBV6-2 or TRBV6-3 and TRBJ1-5, with TRBD1 as a possible D gene (6 bases). The CDR3 has 15 amino acids. Germline CDR1 is MNHEY and CDR2 is SVGEGT. V shed 2 bases and J shed 5 bases, with 13 bases lying between them. Here the CDR3 DNA reads TGTGCCAGCAGTTACATGCGGGGGCAGGATCAGCCCCAGCATTTT. This codes for CASSYMRGQDQPQHF.

This clonotype appeared a few times. V is TRBV5-6 and J is TRBJ2-3; D is perhaps TRBD1 or TRBD2 (6 bases each). CDR3 length: 18 amino acids. The ends were cut back, 0 bases at V and 0 bases at J, with 17 bases in the middle. Germline V gene data show CDR1 as SGHDT and CDR2 as YYEEEE. The DNA for the CDR3 is TGTGCCAGCAGCTTGGCGCGGGACACCTTTTCTAGCACAGATACGCAGTATTTT. Protein product: CASSLARDTFSSTDTQYF.

The chain combines TRBV29-1 with TRBJ1-2, with 7 bases aligning to TRBD1. This CDR3 spans 11 amino acids. The germline V gene encodes CDR1 SQVTM and CDR2 ANQGSEA. The CDR3 protein is CRATGWDGYTF. The CDR3 region has the DNA TGCAGAGCGACAGGGTGGGATGGCTACACCTTC.

This chain links TRBV5-6 with TRBJ2-1; D is perhaps TRBD2 (5 bases). The length of the CDR3 is 15 residues. The V and J ends lost 4 bases and 2 bases respectively, with 13 bases between them. From germline, CDR1 is SGHDT and CDR2 YYEEEE. The CDR3 sequence is CASSPVRGTYNEQFF. In nucleotides, the CDR3 is TGTGCCAGCAGCCCCGTGAGAGGGACCTACAATGAGCAGTTCTTC.

This clonotype was seen a few times. The rearrangement uses TRBV2 and TRBJ1-5, with D perhaps TRBD1 (6 bases). The V end was cut by 4 bases, the J end by 1 base, with 8 bases between. The CDR3 consists of 14 residues. Germline V gene lookup returns CDR1 SNHLY and CDR2 FYNNEI. CDR3 protein: CASSAQGSNQPQHF. Here the CDR3 DNA reads TGTGCCAGCAGTGCACAGGGAAGCAATCAGCCCCAGCATTTT.

Only a few counts were recorded for this clonotype. The chain employs TRBV6-1 and TRBJ1-5; no clear D. Germline CDR1 is MNHNS and CDR2 is SASEGT. Trimming cost V 2 bases and J 0 bases, with 8 bases left between them. The CDR3 contains 15 residues. CDR3 sequence reads: CASSESARSNQPQHF. The CDR3 DNA is TGTGCCAGCAGTGAATCGGCACGTAGCAATCAGCCCCAGCATTTT.

This sequence joins TRBV7-3 and TRBJ1-2, with 8 nucleotides matching TRBD1. The CDR3 extends over 14 amino acids. The V and J ends lost 5 bases and 2 bases, in that order; junction bases with no gene match: 4. Germline V gene lookup returns CDR1 SGHTA and CDR2 FQGTGA. The CDR3 reads CASSTTGGNYGYTF. CDR3 DNA sequence: TGTGCCAGCAGCACAACAGGGGGAAACTATGGCTACACCTTC.

This clonotype was seen a single time. The V call is TRBV6-2 or TRBV6-3, the J call TRBJ2-5, with D perhaps matching TRBD1 or TRBD2 (5 bases each). The CDR3 is 12 residues long. Germline CDR1 reads MNHEY; CDR2 reads SVGEGT. Trimming cost V 6 bases and J 1 base, with 6 bases left between them. CDR3: CASRGTQETQYF. In DNA form, the CDR3 reads TGTGCCAGCAGGGGGACCCAAGAGACCCAGTACTTC.